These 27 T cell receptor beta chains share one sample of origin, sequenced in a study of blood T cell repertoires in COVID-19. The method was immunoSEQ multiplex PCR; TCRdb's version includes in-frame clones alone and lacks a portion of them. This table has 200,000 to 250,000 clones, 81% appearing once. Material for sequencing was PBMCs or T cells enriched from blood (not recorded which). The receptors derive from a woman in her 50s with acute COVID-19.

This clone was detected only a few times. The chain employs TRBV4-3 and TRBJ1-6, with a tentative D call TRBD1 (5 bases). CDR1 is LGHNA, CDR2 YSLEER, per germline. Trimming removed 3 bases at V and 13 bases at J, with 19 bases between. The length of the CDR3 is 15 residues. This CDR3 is CASSQETKGFTPLHF. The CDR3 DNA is TGCGCCAGCAGCCAGGAGACGAAGGGGTTTACCCCCCTCCACTTT.

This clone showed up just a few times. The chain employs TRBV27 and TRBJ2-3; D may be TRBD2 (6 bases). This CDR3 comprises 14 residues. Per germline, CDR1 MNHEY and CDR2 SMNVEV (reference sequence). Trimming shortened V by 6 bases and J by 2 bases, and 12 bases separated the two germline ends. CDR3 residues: CASSGGRNTDTQYF. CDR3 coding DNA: TGTGCCAGCAGCGGAGGGAGAAACACAGATACGCAGTATTTT.

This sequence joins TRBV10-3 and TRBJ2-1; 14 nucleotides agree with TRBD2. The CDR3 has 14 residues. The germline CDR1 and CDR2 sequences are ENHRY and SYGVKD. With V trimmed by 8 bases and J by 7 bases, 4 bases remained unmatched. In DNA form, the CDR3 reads TGTGCCATCGGGTGGACTAGCGGGGGGAATGAGCAGTTCTTC. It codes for CAIGWTSGGNEQFF.

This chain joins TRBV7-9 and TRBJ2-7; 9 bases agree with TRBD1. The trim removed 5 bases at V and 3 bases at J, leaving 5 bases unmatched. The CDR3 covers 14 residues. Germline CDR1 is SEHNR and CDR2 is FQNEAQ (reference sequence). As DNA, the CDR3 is TGTGCCAGCAGCATCGGACAGGGGAACTACGAGCAGTACTTC. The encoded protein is CASSIGQGNYEQYF. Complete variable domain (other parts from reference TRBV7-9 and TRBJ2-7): DTGVSQNPRHKITKRGQNVTFRCDPISEHNRLYWYRQTLGQGPEFLTYFQNEAQLEKSRLLSDRFSAERPKGSFSTLEIQRTEQGDSAMYLCASSIGQGNYEQYFGPGTRLTVT.

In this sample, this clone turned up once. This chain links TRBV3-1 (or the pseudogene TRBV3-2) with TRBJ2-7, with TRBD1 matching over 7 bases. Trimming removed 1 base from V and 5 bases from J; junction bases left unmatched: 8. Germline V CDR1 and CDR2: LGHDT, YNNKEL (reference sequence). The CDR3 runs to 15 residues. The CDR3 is CASSQVTGEIDEQYF. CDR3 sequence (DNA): TGTGCCAGCAGCCAAGTTACAGGGGAGATAGACGAGCAGTACTTC.

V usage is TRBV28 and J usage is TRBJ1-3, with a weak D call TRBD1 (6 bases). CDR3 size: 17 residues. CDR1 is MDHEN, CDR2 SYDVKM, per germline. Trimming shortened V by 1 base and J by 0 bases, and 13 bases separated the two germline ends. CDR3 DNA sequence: TGTGCCAGCAGTTTATATCGGGGGGCCATCTCTGGAAACACCATATATTTT. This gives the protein CASSLYRGAISGNTIYF.

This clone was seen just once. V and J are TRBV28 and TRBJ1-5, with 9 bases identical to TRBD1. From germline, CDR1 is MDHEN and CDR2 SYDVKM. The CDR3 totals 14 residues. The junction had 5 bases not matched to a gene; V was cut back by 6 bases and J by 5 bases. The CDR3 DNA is TGTGCCAGCAGAACCGGGACAGGGTATCAGCCCCAGCATTTT. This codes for CASRTGTGYQPQHF.

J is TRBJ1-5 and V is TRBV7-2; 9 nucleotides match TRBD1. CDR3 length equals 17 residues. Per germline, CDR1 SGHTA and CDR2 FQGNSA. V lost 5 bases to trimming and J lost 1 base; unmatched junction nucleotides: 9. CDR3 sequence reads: CASSRATGGTSNQPQHF. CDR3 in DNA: TGTGCCAGCAGCAGAGCGACAGGGGGAACGAGCAATCAGCCCCAGCATTTT.

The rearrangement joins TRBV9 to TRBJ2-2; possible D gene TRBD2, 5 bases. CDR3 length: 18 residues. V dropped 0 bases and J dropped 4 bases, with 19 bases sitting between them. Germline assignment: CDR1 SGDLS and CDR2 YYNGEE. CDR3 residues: CASSVGLLTTASTGELFF. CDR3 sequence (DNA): TGTGCCAGCAGCGTAGGGCTATTGACTACTGCGAGCACCGGGGAGCTGTTTTTT.

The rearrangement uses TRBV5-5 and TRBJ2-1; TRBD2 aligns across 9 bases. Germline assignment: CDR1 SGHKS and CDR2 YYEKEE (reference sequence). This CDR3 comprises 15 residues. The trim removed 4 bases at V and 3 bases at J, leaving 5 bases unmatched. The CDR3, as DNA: TGTGCCAGCAGCCTGGGACTAGCAGGCTACAATGAGCAGTTCTTC. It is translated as CASSLGLAGYNEQFF.

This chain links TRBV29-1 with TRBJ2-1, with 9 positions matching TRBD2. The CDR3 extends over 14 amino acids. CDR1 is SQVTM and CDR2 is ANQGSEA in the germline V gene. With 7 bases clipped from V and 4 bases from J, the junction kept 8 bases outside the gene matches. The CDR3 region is CSESGREGYNEQFF. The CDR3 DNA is TGCAGCGAATCGGGGCGGGAGGGATACAATGAGCAGTTCTTC.

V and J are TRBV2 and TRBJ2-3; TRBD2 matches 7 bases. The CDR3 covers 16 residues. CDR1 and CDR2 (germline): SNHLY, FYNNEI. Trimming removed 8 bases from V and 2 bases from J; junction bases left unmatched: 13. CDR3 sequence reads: CASASDSGALTDTQYF. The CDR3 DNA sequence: TGTGCCAGCGCTTCAGACAGCGGGGCACTCACAGATACGCAGTATTTT. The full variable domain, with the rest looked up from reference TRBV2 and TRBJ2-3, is EPEVTQTPSHQVTQMGQEVILRCVPISNHLYFYWYRQILGQKVEFLVSFYNNEISEKSEIFDDQFSVERPDGSNFTLKIRSTKLEDSAMYFCASASDSGALTDTQYFGPGTRLTVL.

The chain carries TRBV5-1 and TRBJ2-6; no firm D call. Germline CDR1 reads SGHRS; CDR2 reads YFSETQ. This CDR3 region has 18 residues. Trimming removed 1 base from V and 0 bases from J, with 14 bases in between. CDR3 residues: CASSLLYSTPSGANVLTF. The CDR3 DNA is TGCGCCAGCAGCTTGCTATACAGTACACCCTCTGGGGCCAACGTCCTGACTTTC.

The DNA of the CDR3 is TGTGCCAGCAGCAAAGCATTCTGTACAGTCAATGTCGCCGGGGAGCTGTTTTTT. This encodes CASSKAFCTVNVAGELFF. The rearrangement joins TRBV21-1 to TRBJ2-2; the table assigns TRBD1, which was not confirmed against the DNA. TRBV21-1 is a pseudogene locus. The CDR3 is 18 amino acids.

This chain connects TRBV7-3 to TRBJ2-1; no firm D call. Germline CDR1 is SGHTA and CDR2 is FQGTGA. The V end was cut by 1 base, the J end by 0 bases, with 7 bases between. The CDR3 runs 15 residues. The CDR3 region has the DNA TGTGCCAGCAGCTTAAGTAAAGCCTCCTACAATGAGCAGTTCTTC. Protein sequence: CASSLSKASYNEQFF.

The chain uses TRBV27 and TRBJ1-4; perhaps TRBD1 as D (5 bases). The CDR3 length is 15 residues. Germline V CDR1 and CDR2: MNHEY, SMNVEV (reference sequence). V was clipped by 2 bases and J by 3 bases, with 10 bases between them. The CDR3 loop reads CASSLGGVPNEKLFF. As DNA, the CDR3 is TGTGCCAGCAGTTTAGGAGGGGTCCCTAATGAAAAACTGTTTTTT.

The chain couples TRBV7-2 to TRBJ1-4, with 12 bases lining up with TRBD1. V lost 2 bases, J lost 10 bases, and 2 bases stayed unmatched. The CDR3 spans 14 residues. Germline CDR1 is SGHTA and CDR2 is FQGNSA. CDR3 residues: CASSLQGQGAKLFF. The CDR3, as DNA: TGTGCCAGCAGCTTACAGGGACAGGGGGCAAAACTGTTTTTT. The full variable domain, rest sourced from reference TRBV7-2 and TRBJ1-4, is GAGVSQSPSNKVTEKGKDVELRCDPISGHTALYWYRQSLGQGLEFLIYFQGNSAPDKSGLPSDRFSAERTGGSVSTLTIQRTQQEDSAVYLCASSLQGQGAKLFFGSGTQLSVL.

CDR3 loop: CASSLGNTNNQPQHF. The CDR3 DNA sequence: TGTGCCAGCAGCTTAGGCAACACAAACAATCAGCCCCAGCATTTT. The chain links TRBV7-6 to TRBJ1-5; D call uncertain. CDR1 is SGHVS, CDR2 FNYEAQ, per germline. Trimming stripped 1 base from V and 3 bases from J, with 10 bases between. The CDR3 loop spans 15 amino acids.

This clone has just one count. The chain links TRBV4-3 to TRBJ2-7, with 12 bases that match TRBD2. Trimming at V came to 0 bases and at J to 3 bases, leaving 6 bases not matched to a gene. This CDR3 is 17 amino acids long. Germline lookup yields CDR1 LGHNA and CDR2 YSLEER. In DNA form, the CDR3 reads TGCGCCAGCAGCCAAGAGCTTGGGACTAGCGGGTACTACGAGCAGTACTTC. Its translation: CASSQELGTSGYYEQYF.

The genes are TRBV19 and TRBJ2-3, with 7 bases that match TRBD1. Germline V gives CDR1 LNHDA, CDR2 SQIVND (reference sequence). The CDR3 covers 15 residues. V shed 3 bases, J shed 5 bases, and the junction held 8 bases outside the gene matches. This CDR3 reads CASSIRDRAGDTQYF. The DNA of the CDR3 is TGTGCCAGTAGTATCCGAGACAGGGCCGGAGATACGCAGTATTTT.

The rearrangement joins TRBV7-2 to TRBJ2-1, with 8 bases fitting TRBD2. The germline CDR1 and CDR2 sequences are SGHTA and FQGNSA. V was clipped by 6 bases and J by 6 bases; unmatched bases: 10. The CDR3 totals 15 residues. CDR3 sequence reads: CASRQTGLAFNEQFF. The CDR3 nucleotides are TGTGCCAGCAGACAAACTGGACTAGCTTTCAATGAGCAGTTCTTC. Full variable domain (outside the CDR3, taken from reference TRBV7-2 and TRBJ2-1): GAGVSQSPSNKVTEKGKDVELRCDPISGHTALYWYRQSLGQGLEFLIYFQGNSAPDKSGLPSDRFSAERTGGSVSTLTIQRTQQEDSAVYLCASRQTGLAFNEQFFGPGTRLTVL.

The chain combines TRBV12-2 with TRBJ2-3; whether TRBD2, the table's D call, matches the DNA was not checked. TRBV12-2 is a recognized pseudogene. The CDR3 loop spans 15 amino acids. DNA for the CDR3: TGTGCAAGTCGCTCGACTAGCGGGGGCCCAGATACGCAGTATTTT. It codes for CASRSTSGGPDTQYF.

CDR3 sequence reads: CASSLGEAGPQHF. Written as DNA, the CDR3 is TGTGCCAGCAGCTTGGGGGAGGCGGGTCCCCAGCATTTT. The chain uses TRBV5-5 and TRBJ1-5; no clear D. In germline, CDR1 is SGHKS, CDR2 YYEKEE (reference sequence). The CDR3 runs to 13 residues. Trimming stripped 0 bases from V and 10 bases from J, with 11 bases between.

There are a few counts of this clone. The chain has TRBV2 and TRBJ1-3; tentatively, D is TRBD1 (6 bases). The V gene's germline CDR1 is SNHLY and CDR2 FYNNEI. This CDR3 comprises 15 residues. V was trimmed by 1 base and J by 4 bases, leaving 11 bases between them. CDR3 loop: CASSEETGIGNTIYF. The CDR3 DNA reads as TGTGCCAGCAGTGAAGAAACAGGGATCGGAAACACCATATATTTT. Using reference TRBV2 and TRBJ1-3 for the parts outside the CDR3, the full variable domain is EPEVTQTPSHQVTQMGQEVILRCVPISNHLYFYWYRQILGQKVEFLVSFYNNEISEKSEIFDDQFSVERPDGSNFTLKIRSTKLEDSAMYFCASSEETGIGNTIYFGEGSWLTVV.

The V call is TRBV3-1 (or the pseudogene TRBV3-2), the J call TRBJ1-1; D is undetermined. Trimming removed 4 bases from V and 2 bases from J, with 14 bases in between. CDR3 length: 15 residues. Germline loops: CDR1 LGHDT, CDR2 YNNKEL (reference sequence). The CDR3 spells CASSPTPGSNTEAFF. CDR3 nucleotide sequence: TGTGCCAGCAGCCCGACTCCCGGGTCTAACACTGAAGCTTTCTTT.

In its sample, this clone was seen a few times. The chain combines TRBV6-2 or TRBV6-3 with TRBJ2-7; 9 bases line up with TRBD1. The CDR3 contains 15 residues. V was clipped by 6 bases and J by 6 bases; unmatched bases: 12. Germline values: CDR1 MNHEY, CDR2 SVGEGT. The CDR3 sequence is CASSDPGTGRSEQYF. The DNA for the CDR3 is TGTGCCAGCAGCGACCCCGGGACAGGGAGAAGCGAGCAGTACTTC.

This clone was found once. CDR3 in amino acids: CASSRDIAGELFF. For the CDR3, the DNA is TGTGCCAGCAGTCGGGACATTGCCGGGGAGCTGTTTTTT. The chain carries TRBV12-3 or TRBV12-4 and TRBJ2-2; a weak D match, TRBD1 (6 bases). The length of the CDR3 is 13 residues. Trimming removed 5 bases at V and 6 bases at J, with 10 bases between.